Each of the 14 T cell receptor beta chains below was sequenced from the same sample in a study of T cells after yellow fever vaccination. Each CDR3 protein gets one entry after TCRdb re-called the 5' RACE reads with MiXCR. Of roughly 250,000 distinct CDR3 sequences listed, around 13% were seen once; the top ten hold 0.4% to 0.55%. The sample in question was CD4+ T cells sorted from PBMCs, obtained 45 days after the yellow fever booster vaccination. These receptors came from a man aged 30 to 39 who received the YFV17D yellow fever vaccine.

This clonotype has a handful of counts. The genes are TRBV4-2 and TRBJ2-7; TRBD2 matches 8 bases. The CDR3 contains 15 residues. V trimming: 0 bases; J trimming: 4 bases; junction bases outside the gene matches: 5. The germline gives CDR1 LGHNA, CDR2 YNFKEQ. The CDR3 sequence: CASSQDWREVYEQYF. CDR3 bases: TGTGCCAGCAGCCAAGATTGGCGGGAGGTATACGAGCAGTACTTC.

This clonotype was found a few times. The V call is TRBV6-5, the J call TRBJ2-3; the D gene is possibly TRBD2 (5 bases). V was trimmed by 2 bases and J by 1 base, leaving 10 bases between them. The CDR3 runs to 15 residues. Germline assignment: CDR1 MNHEY and CDR2 SVGAGI. The chain's CDR3 is CASSYQRAGTDTQYF. The CDR3 nucleotides are TGTGCCAGCAGTTACCAAAGAGCGGGCACAGATACGCAGTATTTT.

As DNA, the CDR3 is TGTGCCAGCAAGCGGGGGAGTAGGACCGGGGAGCTGTTTTTT. Translated: CASKRGSRTGELFF. The rearrangement uses TRBV27 and TRBJ2-2; 8 nucleotides agree with TRBD2. This CDR3 comprises 14 residues. Germline V gives CDR1 MNHEY, CDR2 SMNVEV (reference sequence). Trimming removed 7 bases from V and 5 bases from J; junction bases left unmatched: 6.

As regards this clonotype: Mismatch with germline at one junction end may stem from a read error. The chain is built from TRBV6-1 and TRBJ2-7; 8 bases line up with TRBD2. Germline values: CDR1 MNHNS, CDR2 SASEGT. CDR3 size: 17 residues. The CDR3 spells CASSPKGTRGSSYEKYF. The CDR3 DNA reads as TGTGCCAGCAGCCCAAAAGGGACTAGAGGTAGTTCCTACGAGAAGTACTTC.

The J gene is TRBJ2-7, the V gene TRBV7-2; the match to TRBD1 covers 9 bases. The CDR3 spans 15 residues. J gave up 1 base and V 6 bases, and 7 bases lay outside the gene matches. Germline V gene data show CDR1 as SGHTA and CDR2 as FQGNSA. The CDR3 DNA is TGTGCCAGCAGTCGTACAGGGGGCCATTCCTACGAGCAGTACTTC. Translation gives CASSRTGGHSYEQYF.

The J gene is TRBJ2-1, the V gene TRBV3-1, with TRBD2 matching 7 bases. Germline V gene lookup returns CDR1 LGHDT and CDR2 YNNKEL (reference sequence). The junction had 20 bases not matched to a gene; V was cut back by 1 base and J by 8 bases. The CDR3 is 19 residues long. The CDR3 region has the DNA TGTGCCAGCAGCCAAGGCGGGCTTGGTGGGACTACCCCTTTCGATGAGCAGTTCTTC. Translation gives CASSQGGLGGTTPFDEQFF.

The chain is built from TRBV7-2 and TRBJ2-7, with 14 bases matching TRBD2. The germline V gene has CDR1 SGHTA and CDR2 FQGNSA. Trimming removed 3 bases from V and 3 bases from J; junction bases left unmatched: 4. The CDR3 covers 16 residues. CDR3 DNA sequence: TGTGCCAGCAGCTTCGGGACTAGCGGGGGCTGCTACGAGCAGTACTTC. This codes for CASSFGTSGGCYEQYF.

This clonotype was seen a handful of times. The chain has TRBV7-6 and TRBJ2-5; 10 bases align to TRBD1. In germline, CDR1 is SGHVS, CDR2 FNYEAQ. CDR3 length equals 16 residues. The junction had 8 bases not matched to a gene; V was cut back by 2 bases and J by 5 bases. For the CDR3, the DNA is TGTGCCAGCAGCTTATTAGGACAGGGGGGCCGGGAGACCCAGTACTTC. Translated: CASSLLGQGGRETQYF.

The rearrangement uses TRBV4-3 and TRBJ2-1; D assignment may be TRBD1 or TRBD2 (5 bases each). The CDR3 has 15 residues. Trimming removed 4 bases at V and 6 bases at J, with 16 bases between. CDR1 is LGHNA, CDR2 YSLEER, per germline. For the CDR3, the DNA is TGCGCCAGCAGCCCCCAGAGGGACGGTGGCAATGAGCAGTTCTTC. This encodes CASSPQRDGGNEQFF.

This chain uses TRBV15 with TRBJ2-1, with D uncertain. The germline V gene encodes CDR1 LNHNV and CDR2 YYDKDF (reference sequence). The CDR3 is made up of 16 amino acids. Trimming shortened V by 3 bases and J by 2 bases, and 14 bases separated the two germline ends. Here the CDR3 reads CATSSLAGSAYNEQFF. Written as DNA, the CDR3 is TGTGCCACCAGCAGCTTGGCCGGGTCGGCCTACAATGAGCAGTTCTTC. Together with reference TRBV15 and TRBJ2-1, the CDR3 gives the full variable domain: DAMVIQNPRYQVTQFGKPVTLSCSQTLNHNVMYWYQQKSSQAPKLLFHYYDKDFNNEADTPDNFQSRRPNTSFCFLDIRSPGLGDTAMYLCATSSLAGSAYNEQFFGPGTRLTVL.

This clonotype was seen more than once but under ten times. The gene calls are TRBV20-1 and TRBJ2-7; tentatively, D is TRBD1 (5 bases). Deletions cut 0 bases from V and 5 bases from J, with 17 bases between. Germline CDR1 DFQATT, CDR2 SNEGSKA (reference sequence). The length of the CDR3 is 15 residues. Here the CDR3 reads CSAREGAASLHEQYF. In DNA form, the CDR3 reads TGCAGTGCTAGAGAAGGGGCAGCATCCCTCCACGAGCAGTACTTC.

The sample holds a few counts of this clonotype. The chain recombines TRBV6-2 or TRBV6-3 with TRBJ2-1; no definite D call. Trimming pared 4 bases from V and 10 bases from J, leaving 14 bases between. Germline CDR1 MNHEY, CDR2 SVGEGT. The CDR3 consists of 13 residues. CDR3 coding DNA: TGTGCCAGCAGTTCAATCCGGGCCCAGGAGCAGTTCTTC. Its translation: CASSSIRAQEQFF.

This clonotype appeared a few times. The V gene is TRBV14, the J gene TRBJ2-7; D is unclear. The V gene lost 1 base and the J gene lost 6 bases, with 10 bases spanning the gap. CDR3 size: 13 residues. CDR1 and CDR2 from the germline V gene are SGHDN and FVKESK. Written as DNA, the CDR3 is TGTGCCAGCAGCCAAGTTAGGTGGCTCGAGCAGTACTTC. Protein: CASSQVRWLEQYF.

The CDR3 is CASSREQYF. The CDR3 DNA sequence: TGTGCCAGCTCACGCGAGCAGTACTTC. The chain couples TRBV18 to TRBJ2-7; no firm D call. CDR1 KGHSH and CDR2 LQKENI come from the germline V gene. V lost 4 bases and J 6 bases, leaving 1 base between the germline ends. This CDR3 contains 9 residues. Variable domain in full (rest from reference TRBV18 and TRBJ2-7): NAGVMQNPRHLVRRRGQEARLRCSPMKGHSHVYWYRQLPEEGLKFMVYLQKENIIDESGMPKERFSAEFPKEGPSILRIQQVVRGDSAAYFCASSREQYFGPGTRLTVT.